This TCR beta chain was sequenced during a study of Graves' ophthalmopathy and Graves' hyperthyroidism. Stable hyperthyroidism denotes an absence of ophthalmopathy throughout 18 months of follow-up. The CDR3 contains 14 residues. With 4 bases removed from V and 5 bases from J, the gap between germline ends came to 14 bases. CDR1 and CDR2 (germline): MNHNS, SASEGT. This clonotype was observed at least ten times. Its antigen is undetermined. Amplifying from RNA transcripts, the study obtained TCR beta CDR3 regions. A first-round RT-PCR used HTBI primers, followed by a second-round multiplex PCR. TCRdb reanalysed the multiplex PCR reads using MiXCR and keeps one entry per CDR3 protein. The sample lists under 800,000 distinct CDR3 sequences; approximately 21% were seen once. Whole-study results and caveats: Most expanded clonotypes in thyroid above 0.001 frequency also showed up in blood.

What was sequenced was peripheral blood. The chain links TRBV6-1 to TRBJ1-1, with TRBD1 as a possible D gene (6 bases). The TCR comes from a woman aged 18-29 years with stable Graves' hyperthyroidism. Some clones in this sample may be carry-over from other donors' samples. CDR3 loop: CASSARWTETEAFF. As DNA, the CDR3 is TGTGCCAGCAGTGCCCGATGGACAGAGACTGAAGCTTTCTTT.